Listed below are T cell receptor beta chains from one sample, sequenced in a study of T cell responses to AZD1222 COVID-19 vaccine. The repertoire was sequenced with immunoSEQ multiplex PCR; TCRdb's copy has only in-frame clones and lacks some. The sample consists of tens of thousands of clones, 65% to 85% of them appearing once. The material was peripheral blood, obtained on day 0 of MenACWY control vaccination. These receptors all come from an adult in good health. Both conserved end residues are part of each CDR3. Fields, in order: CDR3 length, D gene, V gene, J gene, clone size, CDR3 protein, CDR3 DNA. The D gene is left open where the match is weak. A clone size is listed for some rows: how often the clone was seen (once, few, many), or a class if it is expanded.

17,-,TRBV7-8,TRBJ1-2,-,CASSPMGGKTSNYGYTF,TGTGCCAGCAGCCCCATGGGGGGAAAAACTTCTAACTATGGCTACACCTTC
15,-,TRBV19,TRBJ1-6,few,CASSMGNQYNSPLHF,TGTGCCAGTAGTATGGGAAACCAGTATAATTCACCCCTCCACTTT
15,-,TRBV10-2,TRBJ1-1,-,CASNPFDSMNTEAFF,TGCGCCAGCAACCCTTTCGACAGCATGAACACTGAAGCTTTCTTT
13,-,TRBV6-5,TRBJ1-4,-,CASTGGSNEKLFF,TGTGCCAGCACTGGGGGCAGTAATGAAAAACTGTTTTTT
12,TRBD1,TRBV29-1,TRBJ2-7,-,CSVWTGATEQYF,TGCAGCGTGTGGACAGGGGCCACCGAGCAGTACTTC
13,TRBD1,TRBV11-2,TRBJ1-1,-,CASSSRTGSEAFF,TGTGCCAGCAGCTCCCGGACAGGGTCTGAAGCTTTCTTT
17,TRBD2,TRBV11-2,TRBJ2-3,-,CASSLGTLAGVRNTQYF,TGTGCCAGCAGCCTTGGGACCTTAGCGGGGGTCAGAAATACGCAGTATTTT
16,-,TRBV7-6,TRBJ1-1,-,CASSATRGSSNTEAFF,TGTGCCAGCAGCGCCACGCGGGGGTCGTCGAACACTGAAGCTTTCTTT
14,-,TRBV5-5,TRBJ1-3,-,CASSFPPTGNTIYF,TGTGCCAGCAGCTTCCCGCCGACTGGAAACACCATATATTTT
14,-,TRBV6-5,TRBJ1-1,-,CASSRGWVNTEAFF,TGTGCCAGCAGTCGTGGTTGGGTGAACACTGAAGCTTTCTTT